Presented here are 2 T cell receptor beta chains from one specimen sequenced in a study of T cell responses to AZD1222 COVID-19 vaccine. Libraries were prepared by immunoSEQ multiplex PCR; TCRdb keeps only in-frame clonotypes and omits some of them. The profile shows some 110,000 clones, about 85% of them singletons. The sequenced sample was peripheral blood, obtained on day 0 of AZD1222 vaccination. These receptors were collected from an adult in good health.

The V gene is TRBV7-9, the J gene TRBJ2-7; 8 bases fit TRBD1. Per the germline V gene, CDR1 is SEHNR and CDR2 is FQNEAQ (reference sequence). V gave up 1 base and J gave up 2 bases; unmatched junction bases: 7. This CDR3 comprises 16 residues. The CDR3 DNA sequence: TGTGCCAGCAGCTTAGAGGGGGACAGGCGACCCTACGAGCAGTACTTC. It encodes CASSLEGDRRPYEQYF.

V and J are TRBV5-1 and TRBJ2-6; D ambiguous. The CDR3 consists of 15 residues. CDR1 SGHRS and CDR2 YFSETQ come from the germline V gene. The V and J ends lost 4 bases and 2 bases respectively, with 10 bases between them. The CDR3: CASSPLEAGANVLTF. CDR3 bases: TGCGCCAGCAGCCCCCTCGAGGCTGGGGCCAACGTCCTGACTTTC. The full variable domain, rest sourced from reference TRBV5-1 and TRBJ2-6, is KAGVTQTPRYLIKTRGQQVTLSCSPISGHRSVSWYQQTPGQGLQFLFEYFSETQRNKGNFPGRFSGRQFSNSRSEMNVSTLELGDSALYLCASSPLEAGANVLTFGAGSRLTVL.